This is a list of T cell receptor beta chains from one sample in a study of regulatory T cells in long-lasting Graves disease. Each CDR3 protein is one row after TCRdb ran MiXCR on the multiplex PCR reads. The table includes roughly 500,000 distinct CDR3 sequences, roughly 20% detected once. The input for sequencing was peripheral blood mononuclear cells (PBMCs), taken when the disease was refractory, from a patient treated with antithyroid drugs. The source is a female donor with Graves disease. Each CDR3 is given with its conserved first and last residue. A D gene is named only where the DNA matches it firmly. Size is stated for part of the rows, as once, few or many counts, or as a class when the clone is expanded.

d_gene: TRBD1
j_gene: TRBJ2-3
abundance: few
v_gene: TRBV3-1
CDR3nt: TGTGCCAGCAGCCGGGACAGCGACACAGATACGCAGTATTTT
CDR3aa: CASSRDSDTDTQYF

d_gene: .
j_gene: TRBJ1-2
abundance: many
v_gene: TRBV12-3/TRBV12-4
CDR3nt: TGTGCCAGCAGTTCGACCCGGTTGACACCTGGGGACTATGGCTACACCTTC
CDR3aa: CASSSTRLTPGDYGYTF

d_gene: .
j_gene: TRBJ2-2
abundance: .
v_gene: TRBV24-1
CDR3nt: TGTGCCACCAGTGACCTCCGACCGGCGCACACCGGGGAGCTGTTTTTT
CDR3aa: CATSDLRPAHTGELFF

d_gene: .
j_gene: TRBJ1-2
abundance: many
v_gene: TRBV20-1
CDR3nt: TGCAGTGCCTTCAGGGCTAGCGATGGCTACACCTTC
CDR3aa: CSAFRASDGYTF

d_gene: .
j_gene: TRBJ1-1
abundance: many
v_gene: TRBV12-3/TRBV12-4
CDR3nt: TGTGCCAGCAGTTTATCTTCGGGGGCGCCCACTGAAGCTTTCTTT
CDR3aa: CASSLSSGAPTEAFF

d_gene: .
j_gene: TRBJ1-2
abundance: many
v_gene: TRBV6-5
CDR3nt: TGTGCCAGCAGGGACTCGGGGGACTATGGCTACACCTTC
CDR3aa: CASRDSGDYGYTF

d_gene: TRBD2
j_gene: TRBJ2-2
abundance: few
v_gene: TRBV7-3
CDR3nt: TGTGCCAGCAGCTTAGGGGGGGGAGCGACCACCGGGGAGCTGTTTTTT
CDR3aa: CASSLGGGATTGELFF

d_gene: .
j_gene: TRBJ2-6
abundance: .
v_gene: TRBV28
CDR3nt: TGTGCCAGCAGTTTTCAGTTCTCTGGGGCCAACGTCCTGACTTTC
CDR3aa: CASSFQFSGANVLTF

d_gene: .
j_gene: TRBJ1-1
abundance: many
v_gene: TRBV12-5
CDR3nt: TGTGCTAGTGGTTATAGGCCCTTCATGAACACTGAAGCTTTCTTT
CDR3aa: CASGYRPFMNTEAFF

d_gene: .
j_gene: TRBJ2-4
abundance: .
v_gene: TRBV15
CDR3nt: TGTGCCACCAGCAGGGCGGGACTTTTAGCCAAAAACATTCAGTACTTC
CDR3aa: CATSRAGLLAKNIQYF

d_gene: .
j_gene: TRBJ2-7
abundance: many
v_gene: TRBV25-1
CDR3nt: TGTGCCAGCAGTGAATCTCTGGGGGCAGCCTACGAGCAGTACTTC
CDR3aa: CASSESLGAAYEQYF

d_gene: .
j_gene: TRBJ2-4
abundance: .
v_gene: TRBV19
CDR3nt: TGTGCCAGTAGTATCTCCCCGTCTTCGAACATTCAGTACTTC
CDR3aa: CASSISPSSNIQYF

d_gene: .
j_gene: TRBJ1-5
abundance: many
v_gene: TRBV18
CDR3nt: TGTGCCAGCTCACCCGCAGCAAGCAATCAGCCCCAGCATTTT
CDR3aa: CASSPAASNQPQHF

d_gene: .
j_gene: TRBJ2-5
abundance: few
v_gene: TRBV20-1
CDR3nt: TGCAGTGCTCCTACCATCGGGCAGGGAGAGACCCAGTACTTC
CDR3aa: CSAPTIGQGETQYF

d_gene: TRBD2
j_gene: TRBJ2-7
abundance: many
v_gene: TRBV10-3
CDR3nt: TGTGCCATCAGTGAGGCCGGGACTAGCGTGTACGAGCAGTACTTC
CDR3aa: CAISEAGTSVYEQYF

d_gene: .
j_gene: TRBJ2-6
abundance: many
v_gene: TRBV11-2
CDR3nt: TGTGCCAGCAGCTTGGAAGGGTCTGGGGCCAACGTCCTGACTTTC
CDR3aa: CASSLEGSGANVLTF

d_gene: .
j_gene: TRBJ2-7
abundance: many
v_gene: TRBV7-2
CDR3nt: TGTGCCAGCAGCCTCCGGGCGGGAATTCCCTACGAGCAGTACTTC
CDR3aa: CASSLRAGIPYEQYF

d_gene: .
j_gene: TRBJ1-1
abundance: .
v_gene: TRBV11-2
CDR3nt: TGTGTCAGCAGCCGCTCGAGGCAGACCTACATGAACACTGAAGCTTTCTTT
CDR3aa: CVSSRSRQTYMNTEAFF

d_gene: .
j_gene: TRBJ2-7
abundance: many
v_gene: TRBV7-8
CDR3nt: TGTGCCAGCAGCTTATTGCGCTACTACGAGCAGTACTTC
CDR3aa: CASSLLRYYEQYF

d_gene: .
j_gene: TRBJ2-1
abundance: .
v_gene: TRBV12-3/TRBV12-4
CDR3nt: TGTGCCAGCACCCCTTACGGCTCCCAGGGGGGCTCCTACAATGAGCAGTTCTTC
CDR3aa: CASTPYGSQGGSYNEQFF

d_gene: .
j_gene: TRBJ2-1
abundance: .
v_gene: TRBV18
CDR3nt: TGTGCCAGCTCACCAAGGACTACCATAATCTACAATGAGCAGTTCTTC
CDR3aa: CASSPRTTIIYNEQFF

d_gene: .
j_gene: TRBJ2-5
abundance: .
v_gene: TRBV5-4
CDR3nt: TGTGCCAGCAGCCCGGGACATTCCTGGGGGAACCAAGAGACCCAGTACTTC
CDR3aa: CASSPGHSWGNQETQYF